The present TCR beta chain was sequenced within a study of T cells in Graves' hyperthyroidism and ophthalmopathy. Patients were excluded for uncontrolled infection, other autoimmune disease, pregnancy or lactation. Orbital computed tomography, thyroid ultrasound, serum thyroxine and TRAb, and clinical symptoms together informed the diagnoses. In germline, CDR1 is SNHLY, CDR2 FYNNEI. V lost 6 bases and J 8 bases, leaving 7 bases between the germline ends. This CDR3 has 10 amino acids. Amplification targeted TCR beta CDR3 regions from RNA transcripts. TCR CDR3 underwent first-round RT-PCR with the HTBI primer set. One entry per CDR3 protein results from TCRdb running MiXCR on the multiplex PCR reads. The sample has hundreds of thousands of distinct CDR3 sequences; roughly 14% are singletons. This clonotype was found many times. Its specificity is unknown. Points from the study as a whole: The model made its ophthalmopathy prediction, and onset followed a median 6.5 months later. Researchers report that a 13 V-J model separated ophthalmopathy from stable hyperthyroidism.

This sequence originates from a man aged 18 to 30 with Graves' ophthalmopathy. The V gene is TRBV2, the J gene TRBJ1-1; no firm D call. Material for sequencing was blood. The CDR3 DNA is TGTGCCAGCAGGGGAGGGGAAGCTTTCTTT. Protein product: CASRGGEAFF.